The present entry profiles one T cell receptor (beta chain) with its context. This specimen comes from a study of patients and donors after allogeneic stem cell transplantation. TCRdb reanalysed the RT-PCR reads using MiXCR and keeps one entry per CDR3 protein. The data show roughly 200,000 distinct CDR3 sequences, about 37% seen once. The V and J ends lost 1 base and 7 bases respectively, with 7 bases between them. Germline V lookup: CDR1 MNHNS, CDR2 SASEGT. There are 12 residues in the CDR3. The chain joins TRBV6-1 to TRBJ1-2; D is unresolved. This receptor was taken from a human donor who was either an allogeneic HSCT recipient or a stem cell or donor lymphocyte infusion donor (not recorded which). It is not recorded whose cells these are; they may come from a transplant donor. The sequenced material came from blood, either unsorted or a sorted T cell fraction (not recorded which). CDR3 sequence: CASSEVSRGYTF. The CDR3 nucleotides are TGTGCCAGCAGTGAAGTCTCCCGTGGCTACACCTTC.